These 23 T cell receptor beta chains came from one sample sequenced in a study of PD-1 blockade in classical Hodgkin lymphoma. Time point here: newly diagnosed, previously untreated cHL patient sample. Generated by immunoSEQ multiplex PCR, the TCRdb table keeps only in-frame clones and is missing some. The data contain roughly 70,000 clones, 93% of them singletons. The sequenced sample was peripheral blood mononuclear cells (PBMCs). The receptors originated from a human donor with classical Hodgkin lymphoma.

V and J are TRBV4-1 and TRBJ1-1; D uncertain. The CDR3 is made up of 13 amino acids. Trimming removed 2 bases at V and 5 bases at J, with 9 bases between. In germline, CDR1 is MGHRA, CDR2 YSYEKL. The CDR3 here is CASSQTHGTEAFF. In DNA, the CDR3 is TGCGCCAGCAGCCAAACACATGGAACTGAAGCTTTCTTT.

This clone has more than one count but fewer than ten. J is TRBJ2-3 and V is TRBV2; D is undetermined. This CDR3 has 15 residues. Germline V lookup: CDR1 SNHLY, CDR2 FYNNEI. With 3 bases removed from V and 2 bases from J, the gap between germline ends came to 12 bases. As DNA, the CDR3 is TGTGCCAGCAGTGACTTACAGTTTACCACAGATACGCAGTATTTT. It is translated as CASSDLQFTTDTQYF.

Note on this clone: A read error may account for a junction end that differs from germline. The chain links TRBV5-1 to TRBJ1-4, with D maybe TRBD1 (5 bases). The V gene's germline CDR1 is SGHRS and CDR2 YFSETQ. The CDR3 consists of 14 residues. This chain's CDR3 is CASSLEGPEGPRSF. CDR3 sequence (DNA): TGCGCCAGCAGCTTGGAGGGGCCCGAAGGACCTCGGAGTTTT.

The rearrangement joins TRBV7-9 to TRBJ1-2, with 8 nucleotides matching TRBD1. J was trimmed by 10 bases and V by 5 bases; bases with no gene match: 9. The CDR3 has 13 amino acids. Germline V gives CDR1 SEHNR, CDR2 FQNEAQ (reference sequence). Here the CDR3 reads CASSLEQGAAYTF. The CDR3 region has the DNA TGTGCCAGCAGCCTTGAGCAGGGGGCGGCCTACACCTTC. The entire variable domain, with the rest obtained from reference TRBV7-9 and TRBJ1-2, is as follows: DTGVSQNPRHKITKRGQNVTFRCDPISEHNRLYWYRQTLGQGPEFLTYFQNEAQLEKSRLLSDRFSAERPKGSFSTLEIQRTEQGDSAMYLCASSLEQGAAYTFGSGTRLTVV.

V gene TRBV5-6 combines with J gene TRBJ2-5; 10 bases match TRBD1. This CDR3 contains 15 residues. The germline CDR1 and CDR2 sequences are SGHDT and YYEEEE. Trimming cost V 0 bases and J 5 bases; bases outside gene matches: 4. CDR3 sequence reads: CASSLEGQGMETQYF. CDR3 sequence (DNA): TGTGCCAGCAGCTTGGAGGGACAGGGGATGGAGACCCAGTACTTC.

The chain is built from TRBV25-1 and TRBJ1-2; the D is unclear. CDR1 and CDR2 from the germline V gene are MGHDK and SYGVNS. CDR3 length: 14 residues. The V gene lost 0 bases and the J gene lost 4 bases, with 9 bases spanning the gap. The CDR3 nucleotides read TGTGCCAGCAGTGAATATGAGGGAATCTATGGCTACACCTTC. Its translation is CASSEYEGIYGYTF.

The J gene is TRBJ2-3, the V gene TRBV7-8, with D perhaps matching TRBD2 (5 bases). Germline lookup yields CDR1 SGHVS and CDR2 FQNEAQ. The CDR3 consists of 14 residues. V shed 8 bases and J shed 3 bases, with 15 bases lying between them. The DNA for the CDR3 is TGTGCCAGCGGAGGTAGCTATTGGACAGATACGCAGTATTTT. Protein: CASGGSYWTDTQYF. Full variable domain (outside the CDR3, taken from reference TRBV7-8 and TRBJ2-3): GAGVSQSPRYKVAKRGQDVALRCDPISGHVSLFWYQQALGQGPEFLTYFQNEAQLDKSGLPSDRFFAERPEGSVSTLKIQRTQQEDSAVYLCASGGSYWTDTQYFGPGTRLTVL.

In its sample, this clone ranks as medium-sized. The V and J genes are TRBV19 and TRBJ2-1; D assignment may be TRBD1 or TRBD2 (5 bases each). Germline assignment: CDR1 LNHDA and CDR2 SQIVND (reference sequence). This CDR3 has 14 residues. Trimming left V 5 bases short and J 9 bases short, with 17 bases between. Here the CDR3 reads CASSLRGGWSEQFF. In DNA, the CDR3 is TGTGCCAGTAGTCTCCGGGGCGGTTGGAGTGAGCAGTTCTTC.

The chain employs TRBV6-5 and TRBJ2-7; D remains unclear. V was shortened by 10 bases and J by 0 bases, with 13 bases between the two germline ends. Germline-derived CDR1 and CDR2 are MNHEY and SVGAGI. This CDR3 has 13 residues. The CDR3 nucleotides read TGTGCCACTCGTGGGCCCAGCTCCTACGAGCAGTACTTC. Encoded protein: CATRGPSSYEQYF.

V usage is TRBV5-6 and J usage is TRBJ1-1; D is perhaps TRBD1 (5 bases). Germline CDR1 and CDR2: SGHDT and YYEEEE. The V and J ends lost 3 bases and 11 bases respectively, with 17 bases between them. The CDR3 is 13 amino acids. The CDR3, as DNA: TGTGCCAGCAGCTCGGGACCTATAACGCCGGCTTTCTTT. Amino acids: CASSSGPITPAFF.

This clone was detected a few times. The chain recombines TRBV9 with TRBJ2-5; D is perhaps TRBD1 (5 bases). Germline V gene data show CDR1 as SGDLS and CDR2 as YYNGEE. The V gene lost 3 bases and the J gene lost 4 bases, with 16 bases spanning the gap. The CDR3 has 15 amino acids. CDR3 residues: CASSEDPGSGETQYF. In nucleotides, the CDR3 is TGTGCCAGCAGCGAAGACCCAGGGTCGGGAGAGACCCAGTACTTC. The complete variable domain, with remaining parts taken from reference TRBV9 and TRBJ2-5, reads DSGVTQTPKHLITATGQRVTLRCSPRSGDLSVYWYQQSLDQGLQFLIQYYNGEERAKGNILERFSAQQFPDLHSELNLSSLELGDSALYFCASSEDPGSGETQYFGPGTRLLVL.

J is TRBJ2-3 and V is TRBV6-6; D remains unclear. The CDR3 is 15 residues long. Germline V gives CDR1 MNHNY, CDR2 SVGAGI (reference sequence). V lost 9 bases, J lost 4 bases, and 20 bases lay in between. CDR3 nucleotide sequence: TGTGCCAGTAAGTCGGCGGAATCGGTCCCAGATACGCAGTATTTT. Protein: CASKSAESVPDTQYF.

The CDR3 bases are TGTGCCAGCAGCTTAGAACTTCAGGACCCCTACGAGCAGTACTTC. It yields the protein CASSLELQDPYEQYF. The gene calls are TRBV11-2 and TRBJ2-7; D uncertain. V lost 0 bases, J lost 2 bases, and 11 bases lay in between. CDR3 length: 15 amino acids. Germline loops: CDR1 SGHAT, CDR2 FQNNGV.

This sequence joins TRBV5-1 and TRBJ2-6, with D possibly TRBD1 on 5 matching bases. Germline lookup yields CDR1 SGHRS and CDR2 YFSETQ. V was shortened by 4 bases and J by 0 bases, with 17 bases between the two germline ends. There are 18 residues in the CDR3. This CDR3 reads CASSPVLTATSGANVLTF. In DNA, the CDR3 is TGCGCCAGCAGCCCAGTACTGACAGCTACCTCTGGGGCCAACGTCCTGACTTTC.

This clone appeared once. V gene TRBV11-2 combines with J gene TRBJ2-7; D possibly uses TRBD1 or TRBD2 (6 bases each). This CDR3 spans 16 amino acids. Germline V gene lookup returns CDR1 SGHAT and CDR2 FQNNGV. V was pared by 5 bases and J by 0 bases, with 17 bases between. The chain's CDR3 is CASSKGGTLYSYEQYF. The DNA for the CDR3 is TGTGCCAGCAGCAAAGGGGGGACTCTATACTCCTACGAGCAGTACTTC.

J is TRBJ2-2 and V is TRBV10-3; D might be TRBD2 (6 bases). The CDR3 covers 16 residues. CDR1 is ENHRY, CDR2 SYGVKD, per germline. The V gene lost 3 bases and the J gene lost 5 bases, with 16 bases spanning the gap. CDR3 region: CAISDFGGGNTGELFF. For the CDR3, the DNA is TGTGCCATCAGTGATTTCGGGGGAGGTAATACCGGGGAGCTGTTTTTT.

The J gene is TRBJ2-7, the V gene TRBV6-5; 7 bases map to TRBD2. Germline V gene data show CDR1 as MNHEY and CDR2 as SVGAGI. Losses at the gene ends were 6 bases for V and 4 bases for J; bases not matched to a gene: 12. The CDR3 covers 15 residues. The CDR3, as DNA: TGTGCCAGCAGCGGTAACAAGCGGGGAGGATACGAGCAGTACTTC. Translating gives CASSGNKRGGYEQYF.

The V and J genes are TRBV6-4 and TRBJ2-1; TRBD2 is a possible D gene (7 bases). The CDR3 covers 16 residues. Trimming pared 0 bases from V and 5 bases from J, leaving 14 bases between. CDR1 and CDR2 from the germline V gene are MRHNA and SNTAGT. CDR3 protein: CASSDSGGGAHNEQFF. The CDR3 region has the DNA TGTGCCAGCAGTGACTCTGGAGGGGGGGCCCACAATGAGCAGTTCTTC.

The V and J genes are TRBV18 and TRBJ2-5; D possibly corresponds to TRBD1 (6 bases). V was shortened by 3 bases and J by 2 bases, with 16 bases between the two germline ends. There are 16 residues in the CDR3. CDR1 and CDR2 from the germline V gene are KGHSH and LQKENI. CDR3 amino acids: CASSPVTGQGQETQYF. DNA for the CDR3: TGTGCCAGCTCACCGGTAACAGGGCAAGGACAAGAGACCCAGTACTTC.

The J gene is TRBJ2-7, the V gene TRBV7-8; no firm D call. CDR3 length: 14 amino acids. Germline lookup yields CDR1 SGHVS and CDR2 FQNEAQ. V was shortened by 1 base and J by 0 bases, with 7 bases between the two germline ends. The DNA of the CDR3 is TGTGCCAGCAGCTTAGGTCCTAGCTCCTACGAGCAGTACTTC. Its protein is CASSLGPSSYEQYF.

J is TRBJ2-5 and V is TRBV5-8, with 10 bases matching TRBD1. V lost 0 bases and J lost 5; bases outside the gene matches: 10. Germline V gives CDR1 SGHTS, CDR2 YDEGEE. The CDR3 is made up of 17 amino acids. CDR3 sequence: CASSLGSGTGVWETQYF. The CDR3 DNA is TGTGCCAGCAGCTTGGGGTCCGGGACAGGGGTCTGGGAGACCCAGTACTTC.

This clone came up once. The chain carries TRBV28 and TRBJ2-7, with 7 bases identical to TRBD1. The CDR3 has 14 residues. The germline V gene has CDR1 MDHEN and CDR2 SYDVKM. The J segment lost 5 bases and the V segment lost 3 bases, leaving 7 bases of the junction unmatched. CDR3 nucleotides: TGTGCCAGCAGTTTGGGGACAGTTGGTAACGAGCAGTACTTC. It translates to CASSLGTVGNEQYF.

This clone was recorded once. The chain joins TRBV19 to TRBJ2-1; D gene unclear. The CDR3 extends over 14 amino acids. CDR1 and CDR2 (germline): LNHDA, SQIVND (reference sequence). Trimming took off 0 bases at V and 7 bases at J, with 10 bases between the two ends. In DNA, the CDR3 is TGTGCCAGTAGTATAGAAGGTAGTTGGAATGAGCAGTTCTTC. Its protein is CASSIEGSWNEQFF.